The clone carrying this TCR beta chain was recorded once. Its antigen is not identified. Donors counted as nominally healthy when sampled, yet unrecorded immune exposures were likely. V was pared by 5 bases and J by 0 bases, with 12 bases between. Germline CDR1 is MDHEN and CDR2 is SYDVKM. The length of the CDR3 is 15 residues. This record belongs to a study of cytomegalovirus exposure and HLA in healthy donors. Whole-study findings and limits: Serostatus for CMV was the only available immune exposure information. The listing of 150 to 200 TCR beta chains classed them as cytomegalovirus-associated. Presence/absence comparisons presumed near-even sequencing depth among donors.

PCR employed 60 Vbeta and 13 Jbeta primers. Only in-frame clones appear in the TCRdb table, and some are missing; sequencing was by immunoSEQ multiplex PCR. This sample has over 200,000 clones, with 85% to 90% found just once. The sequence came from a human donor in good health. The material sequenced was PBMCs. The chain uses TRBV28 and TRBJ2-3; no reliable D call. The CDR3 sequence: CASSLQRTSTDTQYF. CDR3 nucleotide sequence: TGTGCCAGCAGTCTCCAGCGTACTAGCACAGATACGCAGTATTTT.